Listed below are T cell receptor beta chains from one sample, sequenced in a study of blood T cell repertoires in COVID-19. TCRdb's copy holds only in-frame clones and misses some; the assay was immunoSEQ multiplex PCR. The profile shows over 70,000 clones, 75% to 85% of them singletons. Material for sequencing was peripheral blood. Receptors originate from a man between 70 and 80 years old who had recovered from COVID-19. The CDR3 runs from the conserved cysteine through the conserved F or W. The D gene is left open where the match is weak.

j_gene,v_gene,d_gene,CDR3aa
TRBJ1-1,TRBV4-1,TRBD1,CASSQPGQGNTEAFF
TRBJ1-4,TRBV15,TRBD1,CATSGDREAEKLFF
TRBJ1-2,TRBV28,-,CASRNTQNYGYTF
TRBJ1-4,TRBV11-2,TRBD1,CASSLAGQGYEKLFF
TRBJ2-6,TRBV27,TRBD1,CASSRTRTGWLGANVLTF
TRBJ2-2,TRBV5-4,-,CASSSDSGTPAELFF
TRBJ1-2,TRBV4-2,-,CASSHVTGLGFYGYTF
TRBJ2-7,TRBV5-8,TRBD1,CASSLDGTVYEQYF
TRBJ2-7,TRBV19,TRBD1,CASSIAGTGGYPYEQYF
TRBJ2-7,TRBV5-4,TRBD1,CASSLDSGQGSYEQYF
TRBJ2-5,TRBV2,-,CASFKTEVSETQYF
TRBJ1-2,TRBV6-5,-,CASSLSGYGYTF
TRBJ2-2,TRBV6-6,TRBD1,CASSYEGGYTGELFF
TRBJ2-7,TRBV6-6,-,CASSPGAYEQYF
TRBJ2-3,TRBV6-5,TRBD1,CASMVGTGGTDTQYF
TRBJ1-4,TRBV7-2,-,CASSLSPGRGEKLFF
TRBJ1-2,TRBV4-1,TRBD1,CATAATTGGAGYTF
TRBJ1-5,TRBV7-3,-,CASSLDSNQPQHF
TRBJ2-7,TRBV6-6,-,CASSYQESSYEQYF
TRBJ2-3,TRBV29-1,-,CSVVHRWPPWVADLRGAGTDTQYF
TRBJ1-2,TRBV2,TRBD1,CASRGGTGVGYTF
TRBJ1-6,TRBV6-5,-,CASSIMDSGNSPLHF